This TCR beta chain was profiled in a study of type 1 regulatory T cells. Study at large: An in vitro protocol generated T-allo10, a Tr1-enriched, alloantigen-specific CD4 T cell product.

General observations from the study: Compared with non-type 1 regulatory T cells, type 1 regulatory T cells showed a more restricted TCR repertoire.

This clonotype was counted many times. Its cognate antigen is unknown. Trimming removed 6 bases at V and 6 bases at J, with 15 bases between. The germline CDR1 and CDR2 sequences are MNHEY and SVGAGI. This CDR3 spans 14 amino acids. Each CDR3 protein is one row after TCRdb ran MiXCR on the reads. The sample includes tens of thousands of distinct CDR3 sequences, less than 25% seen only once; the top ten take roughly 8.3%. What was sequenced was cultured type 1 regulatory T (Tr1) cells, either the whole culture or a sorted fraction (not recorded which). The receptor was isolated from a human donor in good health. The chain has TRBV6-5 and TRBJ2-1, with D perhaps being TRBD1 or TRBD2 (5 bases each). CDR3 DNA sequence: TGTGCCAGCAGCCTGTTGTGGGACGGCAATGAGCAGTTCTTC. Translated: CASSLLWDGNEQFF.